This T cell receptor (beta chain) appears in the sequencing data of a study of radiotherapy plus CTLA-4 blockade in lung cancer. Treatment of patients with chemo-refractory metastatic non-small-cell lung cancer consisted of focal radiation plus CTLA-4 blockade with ipilimumab. The repertoire was sequenced with immunoSEQ multiplex PCR; TCRdb's copy has only in-frame clones and lacks some. Among under 65,000 clones listed, about four fifths were seen once. This receptor was taken from a human donor with non-small cell lung cancer who had a complete response to radiotherapy plus ipilimumab. Specimen: peripheral blood, collected from a patient treated with radiotherapy plus ipilimumab.

The CDR3 DNA reads as TGTGCCAGCAGTTTGGTTTTGGAGGGCACTGAAGCTTTCTTT. Protein product: CASSLVLEGTEAFF. This chain joins TRBV28 and TRBJ1-1; D unclear. The CDR3 sequence is 14 residues long. Trimming took off 3 bases at V and 4 bases at J, with 12 bases between the two ends. Germline lookup yields CDR1 MDHEN and CDR2 SYDVKM.